The subject of this entry is one T cell receptor (beta chain). Its antigen is currently not known. Per-nucleotide qualities are absent, and no much larger clonotype sits a single base away. The sample belongs to a study of cytomegalovirus exposure and HLA in healthy donors (dated by TCRdb to the late 2010s). In the study overall: In an earlier analysis of 550 to 750 of the donors, under 300 Gb of sequence data and 100 million or so unique TCR beta sequences from about 179 million T cells were reported. HLA typing included class I and class II loci at four-digit resolution. Donor age, sex, ethnicity and CMV serostatus were compiled alongside the repertoire data. In a later analysis, previously published TCR beta repertoires from fewer than 750 donors were re-analyzed and high-resolution HLA genotyping was added so that TCR occurrence patterns could be studied. The number of typed donors differed by locus: roughly 629-640 for A, B, C, DRB1 and DQB1; approximately 520 for DQA1; approximately 600 for DPA1; and some 450 for DPB1. Five DR-DQ haplotypes were treated as single units for association and clustering because of strong linkage in the cohort. The T cell repertoires of several hundred subjects were profiled by immunosequencing and related to cytomegalovirus serostatus. The study combined high-throughput TCR immunosequencing, statistical association of individual TCRs with disease status, and machine learning to predict cytomegalovirus infection status. The aim of the study was to test whether cataloging public T cell receptors could identify signatures of past pathogen exposure. Every discovery cohort repertoire had been produced on one sequencing platform. Among the approximately 400 genotyped donors, around 81% belonged to the genetic ancestry cluster associated with self-reported Caucasian donors. Rather than using new phenotypic data, the later analysis identified candidate immune exposures from TCR beta sequences and from how often those sequences occurred across donors. Genome-wide SNP genotypes for about three fifths of the roughly 670 donors were used in a later genetic analysis, which treated that subset as a discovery cohort. In an earlier analysis of a few hundred of the donors, high-throughput TCR beta sequencing was used to judge whether each TCR beta V gene segment behaved as functional or pseudogenic. In addition to the first cohort of 666 subjects, a separate validation cohort of about 120 different subjects was used. Around 320 gigabases of sequencing data and approximately 80 million unique TCR sequences were included in an early release covering around 600 HLA-typed donors. Across about 380 genotyped donors of the cohort, an average of about 220,000 unique TCR beta nucleotide sequences per donor were sequenced, and roughly a sixth of those sequences were non-productive.

In total, roughly 710 healthy bone marrow donors made up the cohort. All cohort members were sampled while nominally healthy, although unrecorded immune exposures were likely present. The donor tested CMV seronegative, placing the donor among the 350 to 400 seronegative members of the cohort. A peripheral blood sample was collected from each donor, and TCR beta sequencing was performed on peripheral blood mononuclear cells. Genomic DNA was extracted from the blood cell samples with the Qiagen DNeasy Blood Extraction Kit. Library creation used the immunoSEQ multiplex PCR assay. The multiplex PCR relied on a mix of 60 forward primers for TCR Vbeta segments and 13 reverse primers for TCR Jbeta segments. A multiplex PCR assay on genomic DNA amplified the CDR3 region of rearranged TCR beta genes. The amplified TCR beta libraries were sequenced on the Illumina HiSeq System as 87-base-pair reads. Turning to the authors' computational methods: A later analysis counted about 82 million unique TCR beta chains across the 666 repertoires, and 10 million to 12 million of these chains were shared by at least two donors. Raw reads were error-corrected and collapsed into unique sequences with a nearest-neighbor algorithm that merged closely related sequences to remove PCR and sequencing errors. To assign V, D and J gene segments, CDR3 sequences were aligned to IMGT reference sequences. Each retained sequence needed at least a six-nucleotide match to both a V gene segment and a J gene segment. A rearrangement counted as productive if the CDR3 had no stop codons and remained in frame with V and J, and every other rearrangement counted as non-productive. CDR3 was defined by IMGT convention, running from the second conserved V-encoded cysteine to the conserved J-encoded phenylalanine. The earlier analysis of 500 to 750 of the donors excluded any sequence lacking an unambiguous match to a single V gene segment. An earlier analysis of over 450 of the donors classified V segments as functional when productive rearrangements were above 56.7% and as segregating when the standard deviation between donors was above 5%. A statistical classification framework was built to diagnose cytomegalovirus status from the catalog of TCR beta chain sequences. In a later analysis, TCR nucleotide sequences were compared against IMGT/GENE-DB human TR gene sequences so that V and J genes could be assigned. In a later analysis, CDR3 sequences and most-parsimonious VDJ recombination scenarios were assigned using the TCRdist pipeline. In a later analysis, each TCR beta chain was defined by its CDR3 amino acid sequence together with its V-gene family, and reads lacking a unique V-gene family were excluded. As a way to deal with suspected cross-contamination and a sequencing artifact, a later analysis dropped 450 to 600 nucleotide sequences that were highly shared and had low generation probability. A later analysis calculated a clonal expansion index for each public chain from normalized within-repertoire ranks of inferred template counts. In a later analysis, generation probabilities were computed using a VDJ recombination model fitted to out-of-frame rearrangements, and the results were checked against IGoR. Hypergeometric tests were used in a later analysis to score TCR-TCR, TCR-HLA and TCR-CMV co-occurrence, with a repertoire-size bias correction applied to the TCR pairs. A later analysis estimated false discovery rates by permuting HLA or CMV assignments 20 times. In a later analysis, co-occurring TCRs were grouped using DBSCAN, with TCRdist sequence similarity added in when clustering inside HLA-allele-positive subsets. Co-occurrence clustering excluded repertoires with fewer than 30,000 or more than 120,000 public chains, plus five with anomalous nucleotide sharing. TCRdb stores this immuneACCESS table with in-frame sequences only. Part of the clones is absent; in the studies checked, under half of the shortfall reflects unresolved V genes, and no reason is known for the rest. Clone size and the V and J calls come from that table; the DNA yielded D and trimming. The sample yields about 94,000 clones; more than 60% were counted once. 3% to 4% of the sample is held by the ten biggest clonotypes.

Trimming takes 3 bases from V and 6 bases from J, and the germline ends sit 17 bases apart. The germline V gene yields SGHTA for CDR1 and FQGNSA for CDR2. Including the terminal cysteine and phenylalanine, the CDR3 comprises 15 residues. The CDR3 DNA has 45 bases and is translated from base 1. Paper-wide results and their limitations: A cluster of highly shared sequence variants was judged likely to be a technical artifact of the sequencing pipeline. Presence/absence analyses assumed roughly uniform sequencing depth across donors, an assumption that may not hold. When HLA alleles, especially DR and DQ, strongly co-occurred, TCR associations were difficult to assign to individual alleles. The classifier was reported to diagnose cytomegalovirus status with high specificity and sensitivity in both the original cohort and the validation cohort. A further reported finding was that TCR beta sequences accurately predicted the HLA-A and HLA-B alleles for most subjects in the first cohort. According to a later analysis, most CMV-associated TCR beta chains appeared to be HLA-restricted, and the HLA associations seemed to be driven largely by CMV exposure. In vitro tests confirmed that a few of the cytomegalovirus-associated TCR beta chains recognize cytomegalovirus antigens. This cohort had only TCR beta chains sequenced, and the lack of alpha or paired-chain data limited which features could be detected. CMV serostatus was the only immune exposure information available for the cohort. Because HLA typing was missing for some donors at each locus, association tests included only the typed subset. Several of the top co-occurrence clusters appeared to be linked to parvovirus B19, influenza, CMV and Epstein-Barr virus, according to a later analysis. In the study, roughly 160 TCR beta chains were listed as associated with cytomegalovirus. A later analysis associated 17,000 or so TCR beta sequences with specific HLA alleles at a false discovery rate of 0.05. In an earlier analysis of about 540 of the donors, most TCR beta V segments were observed in productive rearrangements about 87% or about 30% of the time, broadly matching IMGT annotations. An association between a missense DCLRE1C variant and V-gene and J-gene trimming of TCR beta chains was found in a later genetic analysis and replicated in an independent cohort. In a later genetic analysis, fewer N-insertions in productive TCRs were reported among donors in an Asian-associated ancestry cluster than the 666-donor mean. The authors suggested that the approach could potentially be generalized to other disease states and immunological phenotypes. Most TCR sequences were seen in very few donors, while some public TCRs were found in many individuals. The 87-base-pair reads could not distinguish some IMGT-functional V segments, including TRBV6-2 and TRBV6-3, so those segments were excluded. Because counts were too low, seventeen rarely observed V segments, including chromosome 9 orphons, were left out of the earlier analysis of 587 of the donors. Correlated functional status among segregating V segments might be attributable to linkage disequilibrium, but an unknown experimental factor could not be ruled out. Compared with equally common non-associated chains, HLA-associated TCR beta chains in a later analysis were more clonally expanded and had lower generation probabilities. In a later analysis, TCR association rates were found to vary across HLA loci, with the most associated TCRs seen for DRB1 alleles and the fewest for HLA-C alleles.

Input material: PBMCs. Recombination joined TRBV7-2 with TRBJ1-1; TRBD1 is perhaps the D gene, given 6 matching bases. The sequence was collected from a man aged 25-40 years in good health and CMV-seronegative. The nucleotide sequence is TGTGCCAGCAGCTTCGTTGGGCAAGGGGGGGCTGAAGCTTTCTTT. It is translated as CASSFVGQGGAEAFF.